This T cell receptor beta chain was recorded in a study of technical replicates of blood from a few donors. V was pared by 1 base and J by 2 bases, with 5 bases of the junction left unmatched. Looked up from germline, CDR1 is SGHNT and CDR2 is YYREEE (reference sequence). There are 15 residues in the CDR3. Using immunoSEQ multiplex PCR, the repertoire was profiled, and TCRdb retains in-frame clones only, with some absent. The sample holds 75,000 to 95,000 clones, just under 95% seen once. This TCR was sampled from a human donor in good health. The sequencing sample was made of T cells isolated from PBMCs. This rearrangement joins TRBV5-4 to TRBJ2-7, with 8 bases matching TRBD2. CDR3 in amino acids: CASSLNQRETYEQYF. CDR3 DNA: TGTGCCAGCAGCTTGAACCAGCGGGAGACCTACGAGCAGTACTTC. Combining the CDR3 with reference TRBV5-4 and TRBJ2-7 gives the whole variable domain ETGVTQSPTHLIKTRGQQVTLRCSSQSGHNTVSWYQQALGQGPQFIFQYYREEENGRGNFPPRFSGLQFPNYSSELNVNALELDDSALYLCASSLNQRETYEQYFGPGTRLTVT.